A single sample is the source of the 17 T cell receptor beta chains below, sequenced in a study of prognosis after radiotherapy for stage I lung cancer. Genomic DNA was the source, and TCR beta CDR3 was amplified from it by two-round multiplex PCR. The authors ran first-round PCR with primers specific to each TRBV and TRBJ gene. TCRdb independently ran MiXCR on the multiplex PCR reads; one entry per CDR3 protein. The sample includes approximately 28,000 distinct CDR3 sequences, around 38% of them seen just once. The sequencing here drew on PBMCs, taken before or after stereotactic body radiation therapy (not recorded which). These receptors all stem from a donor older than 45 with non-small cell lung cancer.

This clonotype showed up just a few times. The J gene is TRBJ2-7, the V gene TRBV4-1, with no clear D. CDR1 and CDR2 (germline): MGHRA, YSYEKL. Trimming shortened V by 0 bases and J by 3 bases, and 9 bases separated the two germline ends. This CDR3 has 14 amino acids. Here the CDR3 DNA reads TGCGCCAGCAGCCAAGATCCCGGTTACTACGAGCAGTACTTC. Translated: CASSQDPGYYEQYF.

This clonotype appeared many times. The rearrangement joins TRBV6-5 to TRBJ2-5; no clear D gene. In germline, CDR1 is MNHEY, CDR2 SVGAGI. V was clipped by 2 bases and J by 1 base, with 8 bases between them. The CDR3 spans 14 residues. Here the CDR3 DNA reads TGTGCCAGCAGTTACCGGGTCTCCCAAGAGACCCAGTACTTC. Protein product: CASSYRVSQETQYF.

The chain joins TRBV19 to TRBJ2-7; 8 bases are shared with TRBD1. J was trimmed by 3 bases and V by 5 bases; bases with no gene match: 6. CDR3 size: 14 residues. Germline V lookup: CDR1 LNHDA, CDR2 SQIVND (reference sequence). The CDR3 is CASSLTGDLYEQYF. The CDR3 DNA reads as TGTGCCAGTAGTTTGACAGGGGACCTCTACGAGCAGTACTTC. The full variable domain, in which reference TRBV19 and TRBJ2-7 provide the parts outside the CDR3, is DGGITQSPKYLFRKEGQNVTLSCEQNLNHDAMYWYRQDPGQGLRLIYYSQIVNDFQKGDIAEGYSVSREKKESFPLTVTSAQKNPTAFYLCASSLTGDLYEQYFGPGTRLTVT.

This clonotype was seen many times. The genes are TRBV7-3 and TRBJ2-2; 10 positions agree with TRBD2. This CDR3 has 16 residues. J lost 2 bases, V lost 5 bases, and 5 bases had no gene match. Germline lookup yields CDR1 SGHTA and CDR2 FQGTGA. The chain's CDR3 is CASSPSGGLNTGELFF. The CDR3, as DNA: TGTGCCAGCAGCCCTAGCGGGGGCCTCAACACCGGGGAGCTGTTTTTT.

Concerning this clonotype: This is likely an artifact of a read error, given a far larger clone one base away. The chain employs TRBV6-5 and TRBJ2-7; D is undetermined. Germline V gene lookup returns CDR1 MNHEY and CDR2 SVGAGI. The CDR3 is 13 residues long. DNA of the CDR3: TGTGCCATCAGTGAAGTTTGGCAGTACGAGCAGTACTTC. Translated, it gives CAISEVWQYEQYF.

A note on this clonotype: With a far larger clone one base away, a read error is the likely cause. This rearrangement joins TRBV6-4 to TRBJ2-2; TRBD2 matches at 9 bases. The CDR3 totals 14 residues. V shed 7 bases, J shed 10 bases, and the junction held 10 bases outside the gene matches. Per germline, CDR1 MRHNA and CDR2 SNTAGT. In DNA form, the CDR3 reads TGTGCCAGCAAGCCTAGCGGGGCTGTCGTGGAGCTGTTTTTT. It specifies CASKPSGAVVELFF.

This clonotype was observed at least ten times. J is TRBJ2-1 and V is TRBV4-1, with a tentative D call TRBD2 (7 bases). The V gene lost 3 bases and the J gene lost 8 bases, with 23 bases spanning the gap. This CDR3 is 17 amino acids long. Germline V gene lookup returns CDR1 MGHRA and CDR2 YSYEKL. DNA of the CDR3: TGCGCCAGCAGCCATCTTGGGGGGGGGCTCCGGGGGGATGAGCAGTTCTTC. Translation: CASSHLGGGLRGDEQFF.

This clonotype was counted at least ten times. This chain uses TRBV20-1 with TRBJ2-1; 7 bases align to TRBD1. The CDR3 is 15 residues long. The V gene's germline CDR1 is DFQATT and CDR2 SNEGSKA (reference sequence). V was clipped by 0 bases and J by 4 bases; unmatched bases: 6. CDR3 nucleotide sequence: TGCAGTGCTAGAGATCGGGACAGTTTATACAATGAGCAGTTCTTC. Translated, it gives CSARDRDSLYNEQFF.

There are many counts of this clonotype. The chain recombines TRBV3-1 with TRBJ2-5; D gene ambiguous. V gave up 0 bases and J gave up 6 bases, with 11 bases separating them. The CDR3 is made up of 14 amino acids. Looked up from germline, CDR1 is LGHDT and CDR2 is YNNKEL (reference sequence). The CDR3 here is CASSQEGQHKTQYF. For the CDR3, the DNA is TGTGCCAGCAGCCAAGAGGGTCAGCACAAGACCCAGTACTTC.

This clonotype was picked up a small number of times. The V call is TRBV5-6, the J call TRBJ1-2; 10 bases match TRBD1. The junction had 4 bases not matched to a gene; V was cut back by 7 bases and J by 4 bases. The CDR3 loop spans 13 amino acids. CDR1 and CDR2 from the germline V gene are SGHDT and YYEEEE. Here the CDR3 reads CASGWTGGYGYTF. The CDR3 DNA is TGTGCCAGCGGATGGACAGGGGGCTATGGCTACACCTTC.

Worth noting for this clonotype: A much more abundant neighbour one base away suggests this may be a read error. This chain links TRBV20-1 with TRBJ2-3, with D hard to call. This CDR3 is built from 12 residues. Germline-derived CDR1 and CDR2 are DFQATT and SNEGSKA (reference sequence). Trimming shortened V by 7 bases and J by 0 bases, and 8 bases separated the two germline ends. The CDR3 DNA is TGCAGTGGGGCATCCAGCACAGATACGCAGTATTTT. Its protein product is CSGASSTDTQYF.

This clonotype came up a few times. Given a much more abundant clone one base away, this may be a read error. The CDR3 loop is CASSPLVVKSGKTYEQYF. CDR3 nucleotide sequence: TGTGCCAGCAGCCCGTTAGTGGTCAAAAGCGGGAAGACCTACGAGCAGTACTTC. The gene calls are TRBV7-2 and TRBJ2-7; 7 nucleotides agree with TRBD2. This CDR3 has 18 residues. Germline lookup yields CDR1 SGHTA and CDR2 FQGNSA. Germline trimming cut 5 bases from V and 2 bases from J; bases unmatched to any gene: 18.

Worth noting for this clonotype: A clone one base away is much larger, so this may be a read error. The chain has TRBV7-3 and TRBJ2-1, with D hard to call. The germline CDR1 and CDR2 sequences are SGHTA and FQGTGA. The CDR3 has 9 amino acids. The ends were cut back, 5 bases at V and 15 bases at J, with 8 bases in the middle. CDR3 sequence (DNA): TGTGCCAGCAGCCCCCAGGTGTTCTTC. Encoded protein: CASSPQVFF.

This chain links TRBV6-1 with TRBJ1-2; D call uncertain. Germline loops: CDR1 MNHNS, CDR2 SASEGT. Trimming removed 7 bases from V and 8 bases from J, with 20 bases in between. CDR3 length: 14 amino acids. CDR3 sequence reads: CASTLPAPGTGYTF. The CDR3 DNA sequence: TGTGCCAGCACCCTCCCAGCACCTGGTACGGGCTACACCTTC.

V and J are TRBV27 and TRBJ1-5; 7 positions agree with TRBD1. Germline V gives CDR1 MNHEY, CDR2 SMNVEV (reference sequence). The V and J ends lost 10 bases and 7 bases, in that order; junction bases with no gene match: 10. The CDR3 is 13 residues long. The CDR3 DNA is TGTGCCAACAGCCGGGACAGAAGACAGCCCCAGCATTTT. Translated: CANSRDRRQPQHF.

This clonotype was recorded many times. The CDR3 DNA reads as TGTGCCAGCAGCCCCGCAATGGGAGGGGTTTCCACAGATACGCAGTATTTT. Amino acid sequence: CASSPAMGGVSTDTQYF. This chain joins TRBV9 and TRBJ2-3, with 7 bases that match TRBD2. Germline V gene lookup returns CDR1 SGDLS and CDR2 YYNGEE. The CDR3 runs to 17 residues. After removal of 4 bases from V and 2 bases from J, the junction contained 13 bases not matched to a gene.

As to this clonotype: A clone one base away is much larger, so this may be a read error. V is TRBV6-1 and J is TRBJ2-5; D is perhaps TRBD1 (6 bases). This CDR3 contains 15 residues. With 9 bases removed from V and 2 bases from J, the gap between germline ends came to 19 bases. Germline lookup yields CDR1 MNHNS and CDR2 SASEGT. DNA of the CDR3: TGTGCCAGTACGAATAGGGGACAATTACAAGAGACCCAGTACTTC. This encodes CASTNRGQLQETQYF.